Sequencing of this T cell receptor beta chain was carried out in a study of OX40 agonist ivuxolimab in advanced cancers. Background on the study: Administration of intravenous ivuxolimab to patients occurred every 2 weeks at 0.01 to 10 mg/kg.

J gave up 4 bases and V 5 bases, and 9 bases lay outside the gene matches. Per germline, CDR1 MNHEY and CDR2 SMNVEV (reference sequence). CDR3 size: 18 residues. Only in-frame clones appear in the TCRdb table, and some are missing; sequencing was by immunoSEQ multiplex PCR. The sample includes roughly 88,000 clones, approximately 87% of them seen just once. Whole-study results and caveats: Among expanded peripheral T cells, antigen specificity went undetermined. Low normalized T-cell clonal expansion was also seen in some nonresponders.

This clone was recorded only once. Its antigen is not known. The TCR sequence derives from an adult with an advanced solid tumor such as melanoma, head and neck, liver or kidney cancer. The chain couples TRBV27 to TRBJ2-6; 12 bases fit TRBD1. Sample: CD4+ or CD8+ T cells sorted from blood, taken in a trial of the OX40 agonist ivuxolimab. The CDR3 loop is CASSPRGQGAVGANVLTF. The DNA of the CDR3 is TGTGCCAGCAGTCCCCGGGGACAGGGGGCGGTGGGGGCCAACGTCCTGACTTTC. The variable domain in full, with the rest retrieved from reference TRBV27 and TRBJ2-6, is EAQVTQNPRYLITVTGKKLTVTCSQNMNHEYMSWYRQDPGLGLRQIYYSMNVEVTDKGDVPEGYKVSRKEKRNFPLILESPSPNQTSLYFCASSPRGQGAVGANVLTFGAGSRLTVL.